This TCR beta chain was recovered during a study of human T cells and chemical hapten exposure. V lost 2 bases and J lost 6, with 19 bases in between. The CDR3 has 17 residues. Looked up from germline, CDR1 is SGHAT and CDR2 is FQNNGV. This clonotype was picked up many times. Its antigen is as yet unknown. In TCRdb, the RACE reads were re-called with MiXCR into one record per CDR3 protein. The sample shows tens of thousands of distinct CDR3 sequences, about 12% of them seen only once. Regarding the study as a whole: Expanded TCR sets contained significantly more large CDR3 similarity clusters than controls.

Regarding time point: patch test 1, 2 weeks after DPC sensitization. Treatment described: therapeutic diphenylcyclopropenone sensitization with weekly scalp DPC. This TCR came from a woman aged 60-70 years with alopecia areata. Some clones in this sample may be carry-over from other donors' samples. V is TRBV11-2 and J is TRBJ2-2, with TRBD1 as a possible D gene (6 bases). The material was whole blood, obtained in connection with sensitization to the hapten diphenylcyclopropenone (DPC). The CDR3 coding sequence is TGTGCCAGCAGCTTATCCTTCCGGCTACAGGGAGCCGGGGAGCTGTTTTTT. Translation gives CASSLSFRLQGAGELFF.